This T cell receptor (beta chain) was retrieved from a study of post-analysis software for immune sequencing data. The wider study: The cohort encompassed relapsing-remitting, secondary progressive and progressive-relapsing multiple sclerosis disease courses.

Note on this clonotype: Antigen unknown.

The study's findings and limits: Controls showed significantly higher normalized Chao1 diversity than did multiple sclerosis patients. Elevated frequency relative to controls characterized four or five TRBV segments in patients, TRBV5-6, TRBV5-1 and TRBV20-1 among them. With F measure, samples from one preparation batch clustered together strongly.

Germline-derived CDR1 and CDR2 are DFQATT and SNEGSKA (reference sequence). CDR3 length equals 16 residues. Losses at the gene ends were 0 bases for V and 2 bases for J; bases not matched to a gene: 6. Unique molecular identifiers were present in the TCR beta cDNA libraries. TCRdb analysed the PCR reads with MiXCR anew, one entry per CDR3 protein. Found here are fewer than 600,000 distinct CDR3 sequences, nearly 45% of them singletons; the top ten hold about 12%. The chain is built from TRBV20-1 and TRBJ1-4, with 7 positions matching TRBD1. The sample consisted of blood. The TCR comes from a girl aged 10 to 17 with multiple sclerosis. The CDR3 DNA reads as TGCAGTGCTAGAGACCTTCGACAGGGCACTAATGAAAAACTGTTTTTT. This sequence encodes CSARDLRQGTNEKLFF.